The 31 T cell receptor beta chains in this list originate from one sample, sequenced in a study of T-cell reconstitution after alpha-beta-depleted transplantation in children. During its preparation, the TCRbeta library received unique molecular identifiers. A single record per CDR3 protein comes from TCRdb applying MiXCR to the PCR reads. The table records about 460,000 distinct CDR3 sequences, approximately 12% of them present only once. The input for sequencing was PBMCs from the stem cell graft donor, taken from the stem cell graft. These receptors came from a human donor who donated a stem cell graft to a child with combined immunodeficiency.

This clonotype was seen many times. The chain carries TRBV10-3 and TRBJ1-2; D is ambiguous. The CDR3 covers 15 residues. V was shortened by 0 bases and J by 4 bases, with 12 bases between the two germline ends. Per germline, CDR1 ENHRY and CDR2 SYGVKD. CDR3 sequence: CAISESGGRSYGYTF. As DNA, the CDR3 is TGTGCCATCAGTGAGTCAGGAGGCCGCAGCTATGGCTACACCTTC.

A few counts support this clonotype. The V gene is TRBV7-2, the J gene TRBJ2-7; the match to TRBD2 covers 10 bases. CDR1 and CDR2 from the germline V gene are SGHTA and FQGNSA. V shed 1 base, J shed 0 bases, and the junction held 6 bases outside the gene matches. The CDR3 totals 17 residues. The CDR3 is CASSLGWTSGLSYEQYF. CDR3 coding DNA: TGTGCCAGCAGCTTAGGCTGGACTAGCGGCCTCTCCTACGAGCAGTACTTC.

This clonotype has at least ten counts. The CDR3 DNA follows: TGCGCCAGCAGCACCGACGGGGGCCACACAGATACGCAGTATTTT. Its protein product is CASSTDGGHTDTQYF. The chain couples TRBV5-1 to TRBJ2-3; D could derive from TRBD1 or TRBD2 (6 bases each). Germline V gives CDR1 SGHRS, CDR2 YFSETQ. The CDR3 consists of 15 residues. V was shortened by 4 bases and J by 2 bases, with 14 bases between the two germline ends.

This sequence joins TRBV25-1 and TRBJ2-7, with TRBD1 matching 9 bases. The CDR3 contains 15 residues. Germline lookup yields CDR1 MGHDK and CDR2 SYGVNS. With V trimmed by 4 bases and J by 3 bases, 7 bases remained unmatched. CDR3 amino acids: CASSGTGGAFYEQYF. CDR3 DNA: TGTGCCAGCAGTGGCACAGGGGGCGCGTTCTACGAGCAGTACTTC.

This rearrangement joins TRBV19 to TRBJ1-5; maybe TRBD1 (5 bases). V shed 3 bases and J shed 3 bases, with 12 bases lying between them. This CDR3 has 15 residues. CDR1 LNHDA and CDR2 SQIVND come from the germline V gene (reference sequence). The CDR3 loop reads CASSIQGLDNQPQHF. The DNA of the CDR3 is TGTGCCAGTAGTATCCAGGGTCTGGACAATCAGCCCCAGCATTTT.

This clonotype appeared many times. V is TRBV7-2 and J is TRBJ2-1; the D is unclear. V was cut by 1 base and J by 5 bases, with 9 bases left in between. The length of the CDR3 is 14 residues. Germline V gene lookup returns CDR1 SGHTA and CDR2 FQGNSA. Here the CDR3 DNA reads TGTGCCAGCAGCTTAGGCCTGGGGAACAATGAGCAGTTCTTC. It translates to CASSLGLGNNEQFF. The entire variable domain, with the rest obtained from reference TRBV7-2 and TRBJ2-1, is as follows: GAGVSQSPSNKVTEKGKDVELRCDPISGHTALYWYRQSLGQGLEFLIYFQGNSAPDKSGLPSDRFSAERTGGSVSTLTIQRTQQEDSAVYLCASSLGLGNNEQFFGPGTRLTVL.

The chain employs TRBV5-1 and TRBJ2-5; TRBD1 matches at 8 bases. Germline loops: CDR1 SGHRS, CDR2 YFSETQ. CDR3 length: 15 amino acids. Trimming took 5 bases from V and 2 from J; bases not matched to a gene: 8. The CDR3 here is CASSLTDRDQETQYF. DNA for the CDR3: TGCGCCAGCAGTTTAACGGACAGGGATCAAGAGACCCAGTACTTC.

This rearrangement joins TRBV13 to TRBJ2-2; 9 positions match TRBD2. J lost 6 bases, V lost 4 bases, and 6 bases had no gene match. Germline V gene sequence: CDR1 PRHDT, CDR2 FYEKMQ (reference sequence). This CDR3 is built from 15 residues. The CDR3 DNA is TGTGCCAGCAGCTCCCGGCGGGAGGGGGCCGGGGAGCTGTTTTTT. Translating gives CASSSRREGAGELFF.

This clonotype was found many times. This chain connects TRBV7-8 to TRBJ2-1, with D unclear. CDR1 is SGHVS, CDR2 FQNEAQ, per germline. This CDR3 has 12 amino acids. Trimming removed 4 bases at V and 9 bases at J, with 10 bases between. CDR3 residues: CASSYGRTEQFF. The CDR3 DNA is TGTGCCAGCAGCTACGGACGGACTGAGCAGTTCTTC.

This clonotype has just a few counts. This chain uses TRBV14 with TRBJ2-1, with 7 bases lining up with TRBD2. In germline, CDR1 is SGHDN, CDR2 FVKESK. The CDR3 sequence is 15 residues long. With V trimmed by 0 bases and J by 4 bases, 3 bases remained unmatched. The CDR3 DNA follows: TGTGCCAGCAGCCAAGATCCCGGGAGGTACAATGAGCAGTTCTTC. Translation gives CASSQDPGRYNEQFF.

The sample holds many counts of this clonotype. The chain uses TRBV6-1 and TRBJ2-2; unclear D gene. Germline V gene lookup returns CDR1 MNHNS and CDR2 SASEGT. This CDR3 is built from 15 residues. Trimming cost V 5 bases and J 5 bases, with 15 bases left between them. The CDR3 protein is CASSPRRVLTGELFF. DNA of the CDR3: TGTGCCAGCAGTCCCCGTCGGGTTCTGACCGGGGAGCTGTTTTTT.

This clonotype appeared a few times. The chain links TRBV6-5 to TRBJ1-5, with no clear D. The V gene's germline CDR1 is MNHEY and CDR2 SVGAGI. The CDR3 is 13 residues long. Trimming shortened V by 2 bases and J by 4 bases, and 6 bases separated the two germline ends. CDR3 amino acids: CASSYERNQPQHF. The CDR3 region has the DNA TGTGCCAGCAGTTACGAGAGGAATCAGCCCCAGCATTTT.

There are many counts of this clonotype. The chain carries TRBV27 and TRBJ2-5, with 7 bases that match TRBD1. Germline loops: CDR1 MNHEY, CDR2 SMNVEV (reference sequence). This CDR3 has 17 residues. V gave up 3 bases and J gave up 3 bases; unmatched junction bases: 13. CDR3 sequence: CASSFRHSGTVEETQYF. DNA of the CDR3: TGTGCCAGCAGTTTCCGTCACTCCGGGACAGTTGAAGAGACCCAGTACTTC.

The sample holds a few counts of this clonotype. J is TRBJ2-1 and V is TRBV7-3; D possibly corresponds to TRBD1 (5 bases). This CDR3 comprises 14 residues. Trimming pared 4 bases from V and 7 bases from J, leaving 14 bases between. Germline assignment: CDR1 SGHTA and CDR2 FQGTGA. In nucleotides, the CDR3 is TGTGCCAGCAGCTCCCAGGACAAGGGGAATGAGCAGTTCTTC. As protein: CASSSQDKGNEQFF.

The chain recombines TRBV6-5 with TRBJ2-1; 7 bases are a match to TRBD2. CDR3 length: 16 residues. Germline lookup yields CDR1 MNHEY and CDR2 SVGAGI. V was pared by 3 bases and J by 4 bases, with 9 bases of the junction left unmatched. The CDR3 is CASSYQSGKLYNEQFF. CDR3 coding DNA: TGTGCCAGCAGTTATCAGAGCGGGAAATTATACAATGAGCAGTTCTTC.

This clonotype was seen repeatedly, ten times or more. This chain connects TRBV5-1 to TRBJ2-1, with 8 bases aligning to TRBD2. Trimming cost V 3 bases and J 5 bases; bases outside gene matches: 4. The CDR3 runs 14 residues. Per the germline V gene, CDR1 is SGHRS and CDR2 is YFSETQ. The CDR3 here is CASSWNSGNNEQFF. In DNA, the CDR3 is TGCGCCAGCAGCTGGAATAGCGGGAACAATGAGCAGTTCTTC.

This clonotype was counted many times. The rearrangement joins TRBV5-5 to TRBJ2-7; maybe TRBD2 (7 bases). CDR1 is SGHKS and CDR2 is YYEKEE in the germline V gene (reference sequence). V was cut by 0 bases and J by 3 bases, with 13 bases left in between. The CDR3 spans 15 residues. The CDR3 region is CASSLAPGGFYEQYF. CDR3 nucleotide sequence: TGTGCCAGCAGCTTGGCCCCGGGGGGCTTCTACGAGCAGTACTTC. The variable domain in full, completed from reference TRBV5-5 and TRBJ2-7, reads DAGVTQSPTHLIKTRGQQVTLRCSPISGHKSVSWYQQVLGQGPQFIFQYYEKEERGRGNFPDRFSARQFPNYSSELNVNALLLGDSALYLCASSLAPGGFYEQYFGPGTRLTVT.

This clonotype was detected a few times. The chain carries TRBV19 and TRBJ1-1; D is unclear. The CDR3 is 13 amino acids. Germline lookup yields CDR1 LNHDA and CDR2 SQIVND (reference sequence). The V end lost 7 bases, the J end lost 0 bases, and 9 bases lay between the germline ends. CDR3 loop: CASNPGMNTEAFF. Here the CDR3 DNA reads TGTGCCAGTAACCCCGGCATGAACACTGAAGCTTTCTTT.

There are a few counts of this clonotype. This chain uses TRBV12-3 or TRBV12-4 with TRBJ2-7; D may match TRBD1 or TRBD2 (5 bases each). V was shortened by 6 bases and J by 3 bases, with 18 bases between the two germline ends. This CDR3 has 15 residues. The CDR3 coding sequence is TGTGCCAGCAGACCCCTGGGGGTAGCCTACTACGAGCAGTACTTC. Residues: CASRPLGVAYYEQYF.

The genes are TRBV20-1 and TRBJ2-7; D possibly corresponds to TRBD2 (5 bases). The V end was cut by 3 bases, the J end by 8 bases, with 11 bases between. CDR3 length: 11 amino acids. Germline assignment: CDR1 DFQATT and CDR2 SNEGSKA (reference sequence). The CDR3 loop reads CSARDSRKQYF. CDR3 coding DNA: TGCAGTGCTAGGGACTCTAGGAAGCAGTACTTC.

This clonotype occurred many times. The chain's CDR3 is CASSQGGRRGRGEQFF. The CDR3 nucleotides are TGTGCCAGCAGCCAAGGCGGGAGGAGGGGCAGGGGTGAGCAGTTCTTC. V is TRBV4-2 and J is TRBJ2-1, with 8 bases identical to TRBD2. CDR1 is LGHNA, CDR2 YNFKEQ, per germline. The CDR3 loop spans 16 amino acids. V was pared by 1 base and J by 9 bases, with 11 bases of the junction left unmatched.

This clonotype was recorded many times. This chain joins TRBV10-3 and TRBJ2-2; D unresolved. The V gene lost 6 bases and the J gene lost 3 bases, with 11 bases spanning the gap. This CDR3 comprises 14 residues. Per germline, CDR1 ENHRY and CDR2 SYGVKD. The CDR3 bases are TGTGCCATCAGGATTACAGAGTACACCGGGGAGCTGTTTTTT. Protein sequence: CAIRITEYTGELFF.

In its sample, this clonotype was seen a few times. The CDR3 DNA is TGTGCCAGCAGCTTTTTGACTGCTGCAGACGAGCAGTACTTC. It encodes CASSFLTAADEQYF. The V gene is TRBV7-2, the J gene TRBJ2-7; no clear D. The CDR3 spans 14 residues. Trimming shortened V by 3 bases and J by 5 bases, and 14 bases separated the two germline ends. Germline loops: CDR1 SGHTA, CDR2 FQGNSA.

The V gene is TRBV5-1, the J gene TRBJ1-4; D gene uncertain. Germline V gives CDR1 SGHRS, CDR2 YFSETQ. This CDR3 is 13 amino acids long. V was trimmed by 3 bases and J by 2 bases, leaving 5 bases between them. The CDR3 DNA reads TGCGCCAGCAGCTACGGGACTAATGAAAAACTGTTTTTT. Translating gives CASSYGTNEKLFF.

At least ten counts were recorded for this clonotype. This sequence joins TRBV12-3 or TRBV12-4 and TRBJ1-1; D ambiguous. The V and J ends lost 1 base and 5 bases respectively, with 8 bases between them. The CDR3 has 13 residues. Here the CDR3 DNA reads TGTGCCAGCAGTTTAGGACACTTGACTGAAGCTTTCTTT. Residues: CASSLGHLTEAFF.

This clonotype has a count of ten or more. This chain connects TRBV5-8 to TRBJ2-5; perhaps TRBD2 as D (6 bases). V lost 4 bases, J lost 5 bases, and 18 bases lay in between. From germline, CDR1 is SGHTS and CDR2 YDEGEE. The CDR3 runs to 15 residues. The CDR3 here is CASSPKQGGLETQYF. CDR3 in DNA: TGTGCCAGCAGCCCAAAGCAGGGAGGCTTGGAGACCCAGTACTTC. Full variable domain (missing parts from reference TRBV5-8 and TRBJ2-5): EAGVTQSPTHLIKTRGQQATLRCSPISGHTSVYWYQQALGLGLQFLLWYDEGEERNRGNFPPRFSGRQFPNYSSELNVNALELEDSALYLCASSPKQGGLETQYFGPGTRLLVL.

J is TRBJ2-7 and V is TRBV21-1; the table's D call, TRBD2, was not checked against the DNA. TRBV21-1 is shown as a pseudogene. The CDR3 loop spans 15 amino acids. The CDR3 DNA reads as TGTGCCAGCAGCAAAGCTCCCGGGAATAAAGACGAGCAGTACTTC. Translating it yields CASSKAPGNKDEQYF.

The chain joins TRBV29-1 to TRBJ1-3, with 10 bases fitting TRBD1. The CDR3 has 16 residues. The germline V gene has CDR1 SQVTM and CDR2 ANQGSEA. V shed 4 bases and J 0 bases; nucleotides not matched to a gene: 6. CDR3: CSVVWTGGGSGNTIYF. In nucleotides, the CDR3 is TGCAGCGTTGTCTGGACAGGGGGAGGCTCTGGAAACACCATATATTTT.

This clonotype was observed many times. This chain connects TRBV10-3 to TRBJ2-5; no definite D call. The CDR3 sequence is 13 residues long. In germline, CDR1 is ENHRY, CDR2 SYGVKD. Trimming removed 1 base at V and 2 bases at J, with 5 bases between. The CDR3 sequence: CAISEFTQETQYF. CDR3 sequence (DNA): TGTGCCATCAGTGAGTTTACTCAAGAGACCCAGTACTTC.

This clonotype was observed a handful of times. The chain joins TRBV10-3 to TRBJ2-1; 7 bases are a match to TRBD1. Unmatched junction bases numbered 20, after V lost 6 bases and J lost 3 bases. Per germline, CDR1 ENHRY and CDR2 SYGVKD. There are 19 residues in the CDR3. This CDR3 reads CAIRHRTGEGSSLYNEQFF. DNA for the CDR3: TGTGCCATCAGACATCGGACAGGAGAAGGGTCCAGCCTCTACAATGAGCAGTTCTTC.

This clonotype was detected many times. The rearrangement joins TRBV7-3 to TRBJ2-3; D is unclear. CDR1 is SGHTA and CDR2 is FQGTGA in the germline V gene. This CDR3 contains 14 residues. V was cut by 3 bases and J by 6 bases, with 13 bases left in between. The CDR3 loop reads CASSFGSAADTQYF. CDR3 bases: TGTGCCAGCAGCTTTGGGTCAGCCGCCGATACGCAGTATTTT.